This T cell receptor (beta chain) comes out of a study of cytomegalovirus exposure and HLA in healthy donors. This clone was counted a single time. Assay: immunoSEQ multiplex PCR; the TCRdb copy retains only in-frame clones and omits some. Of about 160,000 clones listed, about 90% are singletons. The CDR3 has 15 amino acids. V shed 1 base, J shed 7 bases, and the junction held 3 bases outside the gene matches. Per germline, CDR1 SGHVT and CDR2 SQSDAQ. The origin of this receptor is a young woman in good health and CMV-seropositive. The chain is built from TRBV7-4 and TRBJ1-5, with 11 bases aligning to TRBD1. Sequencing used PBMCs. The CDR3 protein is CASSLGTGGGQPQHF. The CDR3 DNA reads TGTGCCAGCAGCTTAGGGACAGGGGGCGGACAGCCCCAGCATTTT.